The T cell receptor beta chain described here comes from a study of naive and memory T cell subsets. Findings and limits, study-wide: Naive repertoires, especially CD8, held a few larger clonotypes, possibly memory cells re-expressing CD45RA.

Both TRBC1 and TRBC2 were covered by a beta constant-region primer of two equimolar oligonucleotides. Four rounds of PCR amplified the ligated cDNA using nested alpha and beta constant-region primers plus SP2. TCRdb itself ran the UMI-ligation and nested PCR reads through MiXCR, one entry per CDR3 protein. The sample gives roughly 100,000 distinct CDR3 sequences, 10% to 12% of which show up once; 0.13% is in the top ten. This clonotype was found a few times. The target antigen is unknown. CDR3 size: 13 residues. With V trimmed by 5 bases and J by 5 bases, 6 bases remained unmatched. The clonotype was recovered from a human donor in good health. Sequencing used naive CD4+ T cells from blood. The gene calls are TRBV12-3 or TRBV12-4 and TRBJ2-7, with 7 bases identical to TRBD1. The CDR3 sequence is CASSKQGSHEQYF. The CDR3 region has the DNA TGTGCCAGCAGTAAACAGGGGTCCCACGAGCAGTACTTC.